This is a list of T cell receptor beta chains from one sample in a study of T cells in Graves' hyperthyroidism and ophthalmopathy. TCRdb redid the calling of the multiplex PCR reads with MiXCR, one entry per CDR3 protein. The sample lists approximately 480,000 distinct CDR3 sequences, around 20% occurring once. Specimen: blood. The receptors shown here come from a man aged 18-30 years with Graves' hyperthyroidism. Each CDR3 is given with its conserved first and last residue. The D gene is left open where the match is weak. The listing skips clone size in some rows; elsewhere it reads once, few, many or a size class.

d_gene	v_gene	abundance	j_gene	CDR3nt	CDR3aa
.	TRBV20-1	many	TRBJ2-5	TGCAGTGCTACCAGAGACGCCCAAGAGACCCAGTACTTC	CSATRDAQETQYF
.	TRBV11-2	many	TRBJ2-7	TGTGCCAGCAGCTTACGGGGAAACTACTACGAGCAGTACTTC	CASSLRGNYYEQYF
.	TRBV6-1	many	TRBJ2-2	TGTGCCAGCAGAGCTGACAGGAACACCGGGGAGCTGTTTTTT	CASRADRNTGELFF
.	TRBV28	many	TRBJ2-7	TGTGCCAGCAGTACTAAAAAACTCCTAAGGGGGGCGATCTCCTACGAGCAGTACTTC	CASSTKKLLRGAISYEQYF
.	TRBV6-1	many	TRBJ2-5	TGTGCCAGCAGTGAAGGCGCTAGCAGACAAGAAACCCAGTACTTC	CASSEGASRQETQYF
.	TRBV28	many	TRBJ1-5	TGTGCTTCCAGGGATGAGGGGTCGTTGCATTTT	CASRDEGSLHF
TRBD2	TRBV6-2/TRBV6-3	.	TRBJ2-5	TGTGCCAGCAGTTACTCAGAGGGACTAGCGGGGGATGAGACCCAGTACTTC	CASSYSEGLAGDETQYF
.	TRBV29-1	many	TRBJ1-1	TGCAGCGTCCGCAGGGGCATGAACACTGAAGCTTTCTTT	CSVRRGMNTEAFF
.	TRBV15	many	TRBJ2-7	TGTGCCACCAGCAGTACCTACGAGCAGTACTTC	CATSSTYEQYF
.	TRBV12-3/TRBV12-4	many	TRBJ1-1	TGTGCCAGCAGTGGAGGGACAAGCACTGAAGCTTTCTTT	CASSGGTSTEAFF
TRBD2	TRBV6-5	many	TRBJ2-5	TGTGCCAGCAGTTACTCGATAGCTAGCGGGAGCCAAGAGACCCAGTACTTC	CASSYSIASGSQETQYF
TRBD1	TRBV19	few	TRBJ1-1	TGTGCCAGTAGTATATTAACCGGGACAGGGGTTCCGGTGGGCACTGAAGCTTTCTTT	CASSILTGTGVPVGTEAFF
.	TRBV9	.	TRBJ2-7	TGTGCCAGCAGCGTAGACAGTTTTAACCCAAACTACGAGCAGTACTTC	CASSVDSFNPNYEQYF
.	TRBV9	.	TRBJ2-3	TGTGCCAGCAGCGTAGACAGGGGCACAGATACGCAGTATTTT	CASSVDRGTDTQYF